This entry concerns a single T cell receptor (beta chain). What it binds is not known. V was shortened by 2 bases and J by 4 bases, with 12 bases between the two germline ends. CDR1 DFQATT and CDR2 SNEGSKA come from the germline V gene (reference sequence). The CDR3 is made up of 14 amino acids. Study conclusions and caveats: Tumor Tregs overlapped most with tumor, then blood, naive CD4+ cells.

Full-length variable regions came from constant-region reverse primers plus semi-nested Nested Universal Primer A PCR. Via MiXCR, TCRdb re-called the 5' RACE reads, giving one row per CDR3 protein. This sample has approximately 47,000 distinct CDR3 sequences, with 25% to 30% found just once. The TCR sequence derives from a female donor with breast cancer. The sequenced sample consisted of naive CD4+ T cells sorted from blood. As for subset: naive CD4+ T cells, CD4+CD45RA+CD25-. V and J are TRBV20-1 and TRBJ1-5; D is unresolved. CDR3 residues: CSARLVSGNQPQHF. The CDR3 nucleotides read TGCAGTGCTAGATTGGTTTCTGGGAATCAGCCCCAGCATTTT.